The present T cell receptor beta chain was sequenced within a study of blood T cells in healthy people across ages. Peripheral blood from each donor was collected in a volume of approximately 9.2 milliliters. This clonotype showed up just a few times. The target antigen is unknown. The CDR3 runs 16 residues. Germline-derived CDR1 and CDR2 are MNHNS and SASEGT. The V end lost 2 bases, the J end lost 0 bases, and 11 bases lay between the germline ends. Study-wide findings and caveats: Both higher diversity and more naive CD4+ cells marked long-lived donors when set against aged donors. PBMCs left unsorted prevented a conclusive naive versus antigen-experienced comparison.

Through a sample-barcoded 5' primer and a J-beta primer mix, a second PCR was run for roughly 6 to 11 cycles. TCRdb re-called the 5' RACE reads with MiXCR, one entry per CDR3 protein. The sample includes over a million distinct CDR3 sequences, around 59% of them seen just once. V gene TRBV6-1 combines with J gene TRBJ1-5; TRBD1 is a possible D gene (5 bases). This receptor was obtained from a man between 18 and 35 years old in good health. The specimen was blood. CDR3 sequence reads: CASSEPAGISNQPQHF. The CDR3 DNA is TGTGCCAGCAGTGAACCGGCAGGGATTAGCAATCAGCCCCAGCATTTT.